This TCR beta chain emerged from a study of T cells in Graves' hyperthyroidism and ophthalmopathy. The TCR beta CDR3 regions underwent amplification using RNA transcripts as the source. An initial round of RT-PCR targeting the TCR CDR3 relied on the HTBI primer set. TCRdb used MiXCR to reprocess the multiplex PCR reads, holding one entry per CDR3 protein. Here the sample spans about 420,000 distinct CDR3 sequences, less than 20% being singletons. Trimming cost V 6 bases and J 0 bases, with 5 bases left between them. Germline V gene lookup returns CDR1 SQVTM and CDR2 ANQGSEA. The CDR3 covers 12 residues. This clonotype was observed at least ten times.

The TCR originated in a woman between 18 and 30 years old with Graves' hyperthyroidism. Sequencing was done on a sample of blood. This chain joins TRBV29-1 and TRBJ2-2; D unclear. CDR3 protein: CSVSTNTGELFF. Here the CDR3 DNA reads TGCAGCGTGTCAACGAACACCGGGGAGCTGTTTTTT.